Listed here are 14 T cell receptor beta chains from one sample, sequenced in a study of T cells in Graves' hyperthyroidism and ophthalmopathy. What was amplified from RNA transcripts were TCR beta CDR3 regions. The TCR CDR3 first-round RT-PCR relied on the HTBI primer set. Each CDR3 protein is one row after TCRdb ran MiXCR on the multiplex PCR reads. This repertoire shows about 400,000 distinct CDR3 sequences, 14% to 15% found once; its top ten account for roughly 13%. Input material: blood. These receptors were collected from a man aged 18-30 years with Graves' ophthalmopathy.

To note about this clonotype: This sequence may be a read error, since a much larger clone differs from it by one base. CDR3 sequence: CASSLGWSNRPQHF. The CDR3 DNA reads TGTGCCAGCAGTTTAGGGTGGAGCAATCGGCCCCAGCATTTT. The rearrangement uses TRBV12-3 or TRBV12-4 and TRBJ1-5; no firm D call. The CDR3 runs 14 residues.

This clonotype was picked up many times. V gene TRBV12-3 or TRBV12-4 combines with J gene TRBJ2-7; D call uncertain. Between the trimmed V and J ends, which lost 2 bases and 7 bases, there was a span of 6 bases. The CDR3 extends over 11 amino acids. CDR3 DNA sequence: TGTGCCAGCAGTTTATTGGGTGAGCAGTACTTC. It is translated as CASSLLGEQYF.

This clonotype was seen many times. V usage is TRBV7-9 and J usage is TRBJ2-1; possibly TRBD2 for D (6 bases). Germline CDR1 and CDR2: SEHNR and FQNEAQ (reference sequence). Trimming shortened V by 8 bases and J by 3 bases, and 14 bases separated the two germline ends. The CDR3 has 14 amino acids. The CDR3 DNA reads TGTGCCAGCTCCAGTCGGGAGCTCTACAATGAGCAGTTCTTC. It encodes CASSSRELYNEQFF. Filled out from reference TRBV7-9 and TRBJ2-1, the complete variable domain reads DTGVSQNPRHKITKRGQNVTFRCDPISEHNRLYWYRQTLGQGPEFLTYFQNEAQLEKSRLLSDRFSAERPKGSFSTLEIQRTEQGDSAMYLCASSSRELYNEQFFGPGTRLTVL.

Of note for this clonotype: A much more abundant neighbour one base away suggests this may be a read error. The V call is TRBV13, the J call TRBJ2-1, with 13 nucleotides matching TRBD2. The J call is doubtful: the DNA matches TRBJ2-7 better. The CDR3 spans 18 residues. Germline values: CDR1 PRHDT, CDR2 FYEKMQ (reference sequence). The CDR3 protein is CASSLRTSGSGWYNEQYF. The CDR3 bases are TGTGCCAGCAGCCTACGGACTAGCGGGAGCGGGTGGTACAATGAGCAGTACTTC.

This rearrangement joins TRBV6-2 or TRBV6-3 to TRBJ2-3; D is ambiguous. Germline CDR1 MNHEY, CDR2 SVGEGT. With 10 bases removed from V and 2 bases from J, the gap between germline ends came to 13 bases. The CDR3 length is 13 residues. CDR3 amino acids: CATSRTDTDTQYF. The CDR3 DNA reads TGTGCCACTTCTCGGACCGACACAGATACGCAGTATTTT.

This clonotype was seen at least ten times. V is TRBV9 and J is TRBJ2-7; D unclear. V was cut by 1 base and J by 6 bases, with 11 bases left in between. CDR1 and CDR2 from the germline V gene are SGDLS and YYNGEE. The CDR3 sequence is 13 residues long. Here the CDR3 DNA reads TGTGCCAGCAGCGTACCCGGGTCCCGCGAGCAGTACTTC. Its protein product is CASSVPGSREQYF.

This clonotype was seen many times. The chain recombines TRBV11-2 with TRBJ2-7; D gene unclear. Per the germline V gene, CDR1 is SGHAT and CDR2 is FQNNGV. Trimming shortened V by 4 bases and J by 0 bases, and 7 bases separated the two germline ends. There are 13 residues in the CDR3. The CDR3 protein is CASSSPGSYEQYF. CDR3 DNA: TGTGCCAGCAGCTCCCCTGGCTCCTACGAGCAGTACTTC.

The chain recombines TRBV7-3 with TRBJ2-5; D is possibly TRBD1 or TRBD2 (6 bases each). In germline, CDR1 is SGHTA, CDR2 FQGTGA. The length of the CDR3 is 15 residues. V lost 5 bases, J lost 7 bases, and 20 bases lay in between. The CDR3 reads CASSDPGHHGGTQYF. In nucleotides, the CDR3 is TGTGCCAGCAGCGACCCGGGACACCACGGGGGGACCCAGTACTTC.

Ten or more counts support this clonotype. The chain has TRBV29-1 and TRBJ1-1; 11 positions match TRBD1. V dropped 4 bases and J dropped 0; count of bases not matched to a gene: 4. From germline, CDR1 is SQVTM and CDR2 ANQGSEA. The CDR3 sequence is 15 residues long. In DNA, the CDR3 is TGCAGCGTTGCCGGACAGGGGGCCTTGAACACTGAAGCTTTCTTT. Amino acid sequence: CSVAGQGALNTEAFF.

This clonotype occurred many times. The chain employs TRBV12-3 or TRBV12-4 and TRBJ2-3, with a tentative D call TRBD1 (6 bases). The V and J ends lost 5 bases and 7 bases respectively, with 10 bases between them. This CDR3 is 12 amino acids long. CDR3: CASSKTGNTQYF. DNA for the CDR3: TGTGCCAGCAGTAAAACAGGGAATACGCAGTATTTT.

This chain links TRBV9 with TRBJ2-6; D is ambiguous. Germline assignment: CDR1 SGDLS and CDR2 YYNGEE. The length of the CDR3 is 18 residues. Trimming left V 1 base short and J 0 bases short, with 14 bases between. The CDR3 nucleotides are TGTGCCAGCAGCGTACCGGGCGTTGGCGGCTCTGGGGCCAACGTCCTGACTTTC. As protein: CASSVPGVGGSGANVLTF.

This clonotype was detected many times. This chain connects TRBV5-1 to TRBJ1-3, with D uncertain. Germline CDR1 SGHRS, CDR2 YFSETQ. Deletions cut 0 bases from V and 0 bases from J, with 10 bases between. This CDR3 is 16 amino acids long. The CDR3 DNA follows: TGCGCCAGCAGCTTGGCCTCAGCCAGCTCTGGAAACACCATATATTTT. Translation: CASSLASASSGNTIYF. Full variable domain (missing parts from reference TRBV5-1 and TRBJ1-3): KAGVTQTPRYLIKTRGQQVTLSCSPISGHRSVSWYQQTPGQGLQFLFEYFSETQRNKGNFPGRFSGRQFSNSRSEMNVSTLELGDSALYLCASSLASASSGNTIYFGEGSWLTVV.

This clonotype has just a few counts. This chain links TRBV20-1 with TRBJ2-7, with a weak D call TRBD1 (7 bases). CDR1 and CDR2 from the germline V gene are DFQATT and SNEGSKA (reference sequence). The CDR3 contains 14 residues. V gave up 6 bases and J gave up 1 base, with 16 bases separating them. CDR3 in amino acids: CSAGGQKPSYEQYF. The DNA for the CDR3 is TGCAGTGCGGGGGGACAGAAACCTTCCTACGAGCAGTACTTC.

This clonotype was counted at least ten times. The rearrangement uses TRBV11-2 and TRBJ1-2, with D possibly being TRBD1 (5 bases). This CDR3 spans 14 amino acids. Germline-derived CDR1 and CDR2 are SGHAT and FQNNGV. The V end lost 0 bases, the J end lost 8 bases, and 13 bases lay between the germline ends. CDR3 bases: TGTGCCAGCAGCTTAGATCGAGGGACGAGGGGCTACACCTTC. This codes for CASSLDRGTRGYTF.